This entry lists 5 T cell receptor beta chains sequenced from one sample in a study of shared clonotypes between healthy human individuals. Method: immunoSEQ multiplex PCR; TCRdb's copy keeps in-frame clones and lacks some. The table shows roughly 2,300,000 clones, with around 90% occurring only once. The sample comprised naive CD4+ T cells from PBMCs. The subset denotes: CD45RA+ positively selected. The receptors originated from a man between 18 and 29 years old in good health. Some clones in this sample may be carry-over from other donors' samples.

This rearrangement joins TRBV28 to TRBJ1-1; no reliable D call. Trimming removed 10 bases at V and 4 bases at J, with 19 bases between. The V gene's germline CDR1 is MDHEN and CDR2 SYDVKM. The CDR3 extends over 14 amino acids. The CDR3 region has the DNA TGTGCCACTAAAGAGGGTAGTAAGGGCACTGAAGCTTTCTTT. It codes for CATKEGSKGTEAFF.

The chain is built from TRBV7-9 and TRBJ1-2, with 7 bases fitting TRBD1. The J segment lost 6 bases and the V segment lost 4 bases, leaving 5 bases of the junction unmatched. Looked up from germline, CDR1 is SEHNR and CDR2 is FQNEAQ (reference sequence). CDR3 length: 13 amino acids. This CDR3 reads CASSSKGANGYTF. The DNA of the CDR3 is TGTGCCAGCAGCTCCAAGGGGGCTAATGGCTACACCTTC.

The CDR3 reads CASSLGPGPTDEQYF. For the CDR3, the DNA is TGTGCCAGCAGCTTGGGGCCGGGACCGACCGACGAGCAGTACTTC. The chain uses TRBV11-1 and TRBJ2-7; either TRBD1 or TRBD2 may supply D (5 bases each). The CDR3 contains 15 residues. V shed 3 bases and J shed 5 bases, with 17 bases lying between them. Looked up from germline, CDR1 is SGHAT and CDR2 is FQDESV (reference sequence).

The CDR3 protein is CASSMGNTGELFF. The CDR3 nucleotides are TGCGCCAGCAGCATGGGGAACACCGGGGAGCTGTTTTTT. This sequence joins TRBV5-1 and TRBJ2-2, with D unclear. Germline assignment: CDR1 SGHRS and CDR2 YFSETQ. CDR3 size: 13 residues. Trimming took off 4 bases at V and 1 base at J, with 5 bases between the two ends.

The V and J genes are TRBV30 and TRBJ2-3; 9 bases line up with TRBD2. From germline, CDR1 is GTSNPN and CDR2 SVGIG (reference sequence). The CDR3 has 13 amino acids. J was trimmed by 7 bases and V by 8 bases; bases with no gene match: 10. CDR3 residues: CAEGGRAENTQYF. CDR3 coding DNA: TGTGCCGAGGGCGGGAGGGCCGAGAATACGCAGTATTTT.